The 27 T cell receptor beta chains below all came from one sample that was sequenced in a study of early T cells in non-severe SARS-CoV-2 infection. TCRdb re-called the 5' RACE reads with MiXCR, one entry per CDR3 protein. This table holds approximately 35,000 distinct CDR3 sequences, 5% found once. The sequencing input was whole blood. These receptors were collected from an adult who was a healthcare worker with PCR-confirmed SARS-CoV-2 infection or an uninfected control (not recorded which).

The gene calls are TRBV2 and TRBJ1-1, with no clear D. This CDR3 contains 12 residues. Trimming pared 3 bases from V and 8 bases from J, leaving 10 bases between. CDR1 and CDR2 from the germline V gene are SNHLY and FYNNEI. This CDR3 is CASSDGPAEAFF. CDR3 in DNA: TGTGCCAGCAGTGACGGGCCGGCCGAAGCTTTCTTT. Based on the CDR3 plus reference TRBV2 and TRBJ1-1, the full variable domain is EPEVTQTPSHQVTQMGQEVILRCVPISNHLYFYWYRQILGQKVEFLVSFYNNEISEKSEIFDDQFSVERPDGSNFTLKIRSTKLEDSAMYFCASSDGPAEAFFGQGTRLTVV.

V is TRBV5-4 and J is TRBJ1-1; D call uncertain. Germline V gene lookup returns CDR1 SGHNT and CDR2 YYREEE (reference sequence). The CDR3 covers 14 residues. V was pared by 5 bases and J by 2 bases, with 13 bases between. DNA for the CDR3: TGTGCCAGCAGACCCCAGGTTCTAAACACTGAAGCTTTCTTT. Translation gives CASRPQVLNTEAFF.

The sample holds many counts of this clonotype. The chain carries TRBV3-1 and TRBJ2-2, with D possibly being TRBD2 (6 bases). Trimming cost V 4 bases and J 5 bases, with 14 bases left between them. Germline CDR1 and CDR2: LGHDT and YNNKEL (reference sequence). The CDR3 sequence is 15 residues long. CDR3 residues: CASSLLPSVTGELFF. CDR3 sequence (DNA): TGTGCCAGCAGCCTCCTCCCTAGCGTAACCGGGGAGCTGTTTTTT.

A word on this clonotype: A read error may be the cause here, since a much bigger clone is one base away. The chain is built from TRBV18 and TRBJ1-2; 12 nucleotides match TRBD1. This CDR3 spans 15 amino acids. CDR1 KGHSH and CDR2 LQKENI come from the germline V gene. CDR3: CVSSLGTGGYYGYTF. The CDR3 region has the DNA TGTGTCAGCTCCCTAGGGACAGGGGGCTACTATGGCTACACCTTC.

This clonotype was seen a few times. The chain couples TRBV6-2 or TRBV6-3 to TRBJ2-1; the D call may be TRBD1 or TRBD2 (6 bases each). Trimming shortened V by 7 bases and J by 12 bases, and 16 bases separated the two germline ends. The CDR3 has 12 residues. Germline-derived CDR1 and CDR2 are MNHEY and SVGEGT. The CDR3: CASTFPGGLQFF. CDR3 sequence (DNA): TGTGCCAGCACCTTCCCCGGGGGCCTGCAGTTCTTC.

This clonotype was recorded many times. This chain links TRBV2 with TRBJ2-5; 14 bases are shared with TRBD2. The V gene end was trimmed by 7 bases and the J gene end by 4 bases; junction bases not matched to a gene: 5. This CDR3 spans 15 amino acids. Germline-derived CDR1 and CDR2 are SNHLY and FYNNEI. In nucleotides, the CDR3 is TGTGCCAGCATTTCGGGACTAGCGGGGGTAGAGACCCAGTACTTC. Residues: CASISGLAGVETQYF.

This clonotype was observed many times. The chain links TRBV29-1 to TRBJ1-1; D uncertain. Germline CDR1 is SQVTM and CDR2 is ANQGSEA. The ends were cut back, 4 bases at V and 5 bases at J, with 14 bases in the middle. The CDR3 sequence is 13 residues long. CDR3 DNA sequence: TGCAGCGTTGGCGTAGGGTTGAGGACTGAAGCTTTCTTT. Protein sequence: CSVGVGLRTEAFF.

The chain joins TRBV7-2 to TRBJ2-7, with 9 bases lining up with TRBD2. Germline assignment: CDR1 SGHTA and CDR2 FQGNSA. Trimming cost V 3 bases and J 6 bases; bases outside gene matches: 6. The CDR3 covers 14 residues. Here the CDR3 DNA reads TGTGCCAGCAGCTTTTTGGCGGGGGGGCCCGAGCAGTACTTC. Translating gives CASSFLAGGPEQYF.

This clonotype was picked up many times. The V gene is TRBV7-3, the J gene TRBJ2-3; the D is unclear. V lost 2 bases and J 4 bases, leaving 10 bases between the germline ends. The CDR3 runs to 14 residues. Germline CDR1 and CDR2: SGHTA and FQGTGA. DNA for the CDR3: TGTGCCAGCAGCTTAGGGGTATTGGCAGATACGCAGTATTTT. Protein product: CASSLGVLADTQYF.

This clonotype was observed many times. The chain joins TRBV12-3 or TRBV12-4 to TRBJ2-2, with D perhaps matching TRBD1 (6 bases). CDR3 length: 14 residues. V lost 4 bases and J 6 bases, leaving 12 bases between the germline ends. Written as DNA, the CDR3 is TGTGCCAGCAGTTCACAGGGACGGTCCGGGGAGCTGTTTTTT. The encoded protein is CASSSQGRSGELFF.

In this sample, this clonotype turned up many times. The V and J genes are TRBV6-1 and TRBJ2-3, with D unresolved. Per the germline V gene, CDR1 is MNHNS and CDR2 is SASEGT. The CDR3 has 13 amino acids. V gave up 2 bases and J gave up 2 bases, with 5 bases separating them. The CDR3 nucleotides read TGTGCCAGCAGTGAAAGGGACACAGATACGCAGTATTTT. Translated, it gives CASSERDTDTQYF.

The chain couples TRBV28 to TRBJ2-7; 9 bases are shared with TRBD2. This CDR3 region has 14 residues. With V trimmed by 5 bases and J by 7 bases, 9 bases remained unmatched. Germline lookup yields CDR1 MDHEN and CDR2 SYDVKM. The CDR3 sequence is CASSISGGREEQYF. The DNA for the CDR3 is TGTGCCAGCAGTATTAGCGGGGGCAGGGAGGAGCAGTACTTC. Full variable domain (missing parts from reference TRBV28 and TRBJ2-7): DVKVTQSSRYLVKRTGEKVFLECVQDMDHENMFWYRQDPGLGLRLIYFSYDVKMKEKGDIPEGYSVSREKKERFSLILESASTNQTSMYLCASSISGGREEQYFGPGTRLTVT.

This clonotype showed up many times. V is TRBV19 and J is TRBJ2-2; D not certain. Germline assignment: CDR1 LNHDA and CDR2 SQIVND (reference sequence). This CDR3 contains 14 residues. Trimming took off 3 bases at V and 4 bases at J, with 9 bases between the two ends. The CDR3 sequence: CASSMSDITGELFF. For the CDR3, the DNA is TGTGCCAGTAGTATGTCCGACATCACCGGGGAGCTGTTTTTT.

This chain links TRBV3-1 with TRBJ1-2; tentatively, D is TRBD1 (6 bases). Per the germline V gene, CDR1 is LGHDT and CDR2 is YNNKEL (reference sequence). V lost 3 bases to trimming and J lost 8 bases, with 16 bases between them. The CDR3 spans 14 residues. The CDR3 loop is CASSHRDNAWGYTF. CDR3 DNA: TGTGCCAGCAGCCATAGGGACAACGCTTGGGGCTACACCTTC.

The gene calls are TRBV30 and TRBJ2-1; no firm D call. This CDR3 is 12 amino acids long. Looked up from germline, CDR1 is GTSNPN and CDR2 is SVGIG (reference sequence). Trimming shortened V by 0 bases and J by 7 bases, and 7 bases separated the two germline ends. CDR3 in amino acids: CAWSVMENEQFF. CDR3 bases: TGTGCCTGGAGTGTAATGGAGAATGAGCAGTTCTTC.

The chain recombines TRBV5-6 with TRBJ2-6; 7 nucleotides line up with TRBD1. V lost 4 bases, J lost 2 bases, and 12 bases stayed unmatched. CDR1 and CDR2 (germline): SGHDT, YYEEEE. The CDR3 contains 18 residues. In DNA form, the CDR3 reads TGTGCCAGCAGCGTGGGACAGTTACGACTTCCTGGGGCCAACGTCCTGACTTTC. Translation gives CASSVGQLRLPGANVLTF. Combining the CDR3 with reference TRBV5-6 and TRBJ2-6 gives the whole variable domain DAGVTQSPTHLIKTRGQQVTLRCSPKSGHDTVSWYQQALGQGPQFIFQYYEEEERQRGNFPDRFSGHQFPNYSSELNVNALLLGDSALYLCASSVGQLRLPGANVLTFGAGSRLTVL.

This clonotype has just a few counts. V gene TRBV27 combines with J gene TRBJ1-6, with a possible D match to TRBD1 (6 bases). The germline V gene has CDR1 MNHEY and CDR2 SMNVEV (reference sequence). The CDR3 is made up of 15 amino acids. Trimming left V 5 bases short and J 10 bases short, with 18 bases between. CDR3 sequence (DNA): TGTGCCAGCAGTGCAAAAGGGGGGCGTGGGTCACCCCTCCACTTT. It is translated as CASSAKGGRGSPLHF.

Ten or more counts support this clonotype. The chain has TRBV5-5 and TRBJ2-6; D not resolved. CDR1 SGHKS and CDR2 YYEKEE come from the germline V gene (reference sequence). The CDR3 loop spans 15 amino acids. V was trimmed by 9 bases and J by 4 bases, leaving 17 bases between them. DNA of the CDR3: TGTGCCACCACTAATGGGGTATTCGGGGCCAACGTCCTGACTTTC. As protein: CATTNGVFGANVLTF.

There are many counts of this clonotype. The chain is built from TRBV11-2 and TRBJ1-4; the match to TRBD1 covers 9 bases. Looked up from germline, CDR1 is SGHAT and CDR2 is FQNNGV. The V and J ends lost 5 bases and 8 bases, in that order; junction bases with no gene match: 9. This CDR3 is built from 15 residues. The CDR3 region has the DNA TGTGCCAGCAGCGGACAGGGGTCATTGGGGGAAAAACTGTTTTTT. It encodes CASSGQGSLGEKLFF.

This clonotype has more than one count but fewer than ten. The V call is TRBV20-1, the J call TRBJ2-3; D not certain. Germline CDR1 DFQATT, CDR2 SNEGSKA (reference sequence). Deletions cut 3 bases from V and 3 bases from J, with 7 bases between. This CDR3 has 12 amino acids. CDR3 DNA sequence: TGCAGTGCTAGTCTAAAAACAGATACGCAGTATTTT. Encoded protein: CSASLKTDTQYF.

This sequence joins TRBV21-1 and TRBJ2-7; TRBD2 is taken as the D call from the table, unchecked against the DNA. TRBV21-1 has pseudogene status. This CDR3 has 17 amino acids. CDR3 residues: CASSKTPRRALPYEQYF. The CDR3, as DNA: TGTGCCAGCAGCAAAACCCCCAGGAGGGCGCTTCCATACGAGCAGTACTTC.

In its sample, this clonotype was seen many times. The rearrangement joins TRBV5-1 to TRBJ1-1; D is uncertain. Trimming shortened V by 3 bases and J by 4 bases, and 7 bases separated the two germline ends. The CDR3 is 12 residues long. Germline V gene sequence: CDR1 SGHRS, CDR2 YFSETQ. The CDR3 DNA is TGCGCCAGCAGCTCACAGAGCACTGAAGCTTTCTTT. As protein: CASSSQSTEAFF.

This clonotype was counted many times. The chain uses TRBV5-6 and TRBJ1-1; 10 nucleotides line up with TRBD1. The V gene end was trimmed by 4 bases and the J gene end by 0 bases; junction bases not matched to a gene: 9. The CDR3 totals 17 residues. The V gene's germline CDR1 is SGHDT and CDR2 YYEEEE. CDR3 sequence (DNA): TGTGCCAGCAGCCCGACACTGACAGGGGGCCTGAACACTGAAGCTTTCTTT. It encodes CASSPTLTGGLNTEAFF.

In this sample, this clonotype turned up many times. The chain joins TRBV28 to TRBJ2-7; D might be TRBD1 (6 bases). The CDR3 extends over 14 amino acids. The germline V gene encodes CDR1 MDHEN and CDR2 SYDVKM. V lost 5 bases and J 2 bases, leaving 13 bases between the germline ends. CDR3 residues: CASSRRDTTYEQYF. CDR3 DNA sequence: TGTGCCAGCAGTCGACGGGACACAACCTACGAGCAGTACTTC. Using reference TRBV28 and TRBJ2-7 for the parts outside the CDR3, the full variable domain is DVKVTQSSRYLVKRTGEKVFLECVQDMDHENMFWYRQDPGLGLRLIYFSYDVKMKEKGDIPEGYSVSREKKERFSLILESASTNQTSMYLCASSRRDTTYEQYFGPGTRLTVT.

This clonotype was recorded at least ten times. CDR3 nucleotides: TGTGCCAGCAGTTTAAGCGGGGAAGTATACAATGAGCAGTTCTTC. Protein: CASSLSGEVYNEQFF. This chain connects TRBV27 to TRBJ2-1, with 7 bases identical to TRBD2. CDR1 is MNHEY and CDR2 is SMNVEV in the germline V gene (reference sequence). V was clipped by 2 bases and J by 4 bases; unmatched bases: 5. The CDR3 has 15 amino acids.

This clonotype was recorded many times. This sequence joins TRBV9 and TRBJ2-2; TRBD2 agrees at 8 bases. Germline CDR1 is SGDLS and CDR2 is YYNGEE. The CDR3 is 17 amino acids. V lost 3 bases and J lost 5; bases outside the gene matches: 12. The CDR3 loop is CASSARPGRVRTGELFF. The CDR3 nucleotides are TGTGCCAGCAGCGCCCGCCCCGGGAGGGTACGGACCGGGGAGCTGTTTTTT.

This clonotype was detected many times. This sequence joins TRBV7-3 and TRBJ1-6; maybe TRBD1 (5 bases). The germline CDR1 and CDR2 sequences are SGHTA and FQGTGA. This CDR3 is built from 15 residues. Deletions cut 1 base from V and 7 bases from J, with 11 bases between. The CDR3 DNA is TGTGCCAGCAGCTTAAATGGGGGTCTGAATTCACCCCTCCACTTT. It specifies CASSLNGGLNSPLHF.